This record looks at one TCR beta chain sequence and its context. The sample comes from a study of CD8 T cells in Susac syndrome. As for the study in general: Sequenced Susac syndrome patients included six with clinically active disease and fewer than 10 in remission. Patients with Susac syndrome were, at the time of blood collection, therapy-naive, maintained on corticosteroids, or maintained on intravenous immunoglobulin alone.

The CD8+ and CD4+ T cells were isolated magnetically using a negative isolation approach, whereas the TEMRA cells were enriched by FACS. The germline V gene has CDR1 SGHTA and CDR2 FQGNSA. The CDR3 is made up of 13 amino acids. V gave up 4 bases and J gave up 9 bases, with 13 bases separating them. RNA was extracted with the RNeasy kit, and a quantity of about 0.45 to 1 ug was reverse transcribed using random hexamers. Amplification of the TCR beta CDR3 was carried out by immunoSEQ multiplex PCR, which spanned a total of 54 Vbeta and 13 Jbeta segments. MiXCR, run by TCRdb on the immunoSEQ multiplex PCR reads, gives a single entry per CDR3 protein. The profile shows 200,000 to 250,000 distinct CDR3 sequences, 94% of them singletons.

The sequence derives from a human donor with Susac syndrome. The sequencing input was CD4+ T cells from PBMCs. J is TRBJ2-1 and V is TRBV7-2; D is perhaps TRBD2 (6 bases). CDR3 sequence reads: CASSSPTRGEQFF. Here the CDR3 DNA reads TGTGCCAGCAGCTCCCCGACTAGGGGTGAGCAGTTCTTC.